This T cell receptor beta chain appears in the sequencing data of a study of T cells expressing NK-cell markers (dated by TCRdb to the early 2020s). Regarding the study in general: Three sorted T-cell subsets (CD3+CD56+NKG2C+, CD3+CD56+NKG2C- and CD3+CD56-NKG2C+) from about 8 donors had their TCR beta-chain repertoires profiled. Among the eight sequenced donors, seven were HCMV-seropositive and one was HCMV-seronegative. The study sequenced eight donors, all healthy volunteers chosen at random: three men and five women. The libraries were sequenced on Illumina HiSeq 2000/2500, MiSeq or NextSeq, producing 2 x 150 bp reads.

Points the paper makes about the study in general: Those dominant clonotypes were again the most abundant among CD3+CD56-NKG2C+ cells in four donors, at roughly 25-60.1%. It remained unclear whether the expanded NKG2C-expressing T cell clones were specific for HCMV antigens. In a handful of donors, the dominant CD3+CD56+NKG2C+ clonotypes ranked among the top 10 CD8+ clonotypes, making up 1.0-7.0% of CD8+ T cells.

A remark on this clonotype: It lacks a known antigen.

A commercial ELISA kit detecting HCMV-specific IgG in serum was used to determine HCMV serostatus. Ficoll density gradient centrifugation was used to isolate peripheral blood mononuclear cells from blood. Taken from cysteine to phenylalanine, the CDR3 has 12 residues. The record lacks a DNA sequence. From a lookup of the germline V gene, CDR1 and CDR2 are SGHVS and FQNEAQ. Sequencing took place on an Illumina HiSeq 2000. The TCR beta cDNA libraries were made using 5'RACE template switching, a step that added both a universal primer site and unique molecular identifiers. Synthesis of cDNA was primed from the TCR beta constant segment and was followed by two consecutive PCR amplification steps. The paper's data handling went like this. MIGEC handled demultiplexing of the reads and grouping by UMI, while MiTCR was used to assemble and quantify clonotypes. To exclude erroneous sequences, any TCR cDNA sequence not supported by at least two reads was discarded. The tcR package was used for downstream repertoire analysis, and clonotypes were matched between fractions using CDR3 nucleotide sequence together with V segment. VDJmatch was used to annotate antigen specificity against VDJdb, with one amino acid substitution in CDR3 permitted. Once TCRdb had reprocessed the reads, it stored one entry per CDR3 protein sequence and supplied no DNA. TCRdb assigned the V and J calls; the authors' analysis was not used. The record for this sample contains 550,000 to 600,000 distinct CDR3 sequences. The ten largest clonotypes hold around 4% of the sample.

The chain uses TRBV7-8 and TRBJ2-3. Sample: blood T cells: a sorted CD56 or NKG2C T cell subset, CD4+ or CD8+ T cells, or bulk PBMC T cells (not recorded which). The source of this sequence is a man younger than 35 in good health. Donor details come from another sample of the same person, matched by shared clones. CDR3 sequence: CASSQYHDTQYF.